This T cell receptor beta chain derives from a study of blood T cell repertoires in COVID-19. Looking at the study overall: Both acute and convalescent COVID-19 samples were obtained from the United States, Italy and Spain.

Trimming took 0 bases from V and 4 from J, leaving 10 bases between them. CDR1 is MNHEY, CDR2 SMNVEV, per germline (reference sequence). The CDR3 covers 15 residues. Some clones are missing from TCRdb's copy, which holds only in-frame ones; the method was immunoSEQ multiplex PCR. The table lists a few hundred thousand clones, under 85% of them singletons, with about 5% in the top ten. This clone was detected only a few times. Adults between roughly 18 and 89 years of age took part from more than 20 US areas. The rearrangement links TRBV27 to TRBJ1-3, with D possibly TRBD1 on 5 matching bases. This TCR was recovered from a woman in her fifties or sixties who had recovered from COVID-19. Sequencing was done on a sample of PBMCs or T cells enriched from blood (not recorded which). DNA of the CDR3: TGTGCCAGCAGTTTATCATCAGGGTTCGGAAACACCATATATTTT. This gives the protein CASSLSSGFGNTIYF.